This T cell receptor (beta chain) was found in a study of cytotoxic CD8 clonotypes in ibrutinib-treated CLL. The germline V gene encodes CDR1 SSHAT and CDR2 FNYEAQ (reference sequence). The CDR3 is made up of 14 amino acids. For this clone: Germline is not matched at one junction end, which may reflect a read error.

TCRdb's copy holds only in-frame clones and misses some; the assay was immunoSEQ multiplex PCR. Of approximately 45,000 clones in the sample, about 65% were seen once. The rearrangement joins TRBV7-7 to TRBJ2-5; D is uncertain. Specimen: PBMCs, collected after 24 months of ibrutinib treatment. This sequence was found in a human donor with chronic lymphocytic leukemia. The CDR3, as DNA: TGTGCTAGCAGCCCCGGGCTTTCTGGGGAGACCCAGTACTTC. Protein product: CASSPGLSGETQYF.